This T cell receptor beta chain was sequenced in a study of CD8+CD57+ T cells in acquired aplastic anemia. Note on this clonotype: One junction end does not reproduce the germline sequence, and a read error may be involved.

Previously, flow cytometry had revealed CD8+CD57+ cell expansion in the patients chosen for sequencing. The CDR3 sequence is 11 residues long. Germline CDR1 SQVTM, CDR2 ANQGSEA. For CDR3 and TCR beta VDJ profiling, genomic DNA was the template used. TCRdb processed the reads anew with MiXCR; each CDR3 protein has one entry. The table shows some 180,000 distinct CDR3 sequences, with 45% to 60% occurring only once. Sample: sorted CD4+, CD8+, or CD8+CD57+ T cells (not recorded which) from PBMCs. This clonotype originated in a human donor with aplastic anemia. The chain joins TRBV29-1 to TRBJ1-4, with D hard to call. The CDR3 region has the DNA TGCAGCGCCCTATCGGGCGAAAAACTGTCTTTT. Protein: CSALSGEKLSF.